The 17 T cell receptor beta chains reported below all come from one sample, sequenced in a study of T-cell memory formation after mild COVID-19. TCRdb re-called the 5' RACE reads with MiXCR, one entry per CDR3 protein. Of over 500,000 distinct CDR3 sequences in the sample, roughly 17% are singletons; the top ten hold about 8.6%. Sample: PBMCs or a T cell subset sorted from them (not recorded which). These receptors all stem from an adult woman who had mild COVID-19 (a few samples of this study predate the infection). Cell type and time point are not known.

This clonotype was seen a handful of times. The CDR3 sequence is CASSPDRGGYQETQYF. CDR3 sequence (DNA): TGCGCCAGCAGCCCAGACAGGGGCGGGTACCAAGAGACCCAGTACTTC. This chain uses TRBV5-1 with TRBJ2-5; 8 bases line up with TRBD1. The CDR3 spans 16 residues. V gave up 4 bases and J gave up 0 bases; unmatched junction bases: 8. Germline V CDR1 and CDR2: SGHRS, YFSETQ. Combining the CDR3 with reference TRBV5-1 and TRBJ2-5 gives the whole variable domain KAGVTQTPRYLIKTRGQQVTLSCSPISGHRSVSWYQQTPGQGLQFLFEYFSETQRNKGNFPGRFSGRQFSNSRSEMNVSTLELGDSALYLCASSPDRGGYQETQYFGPGTRLLVL.

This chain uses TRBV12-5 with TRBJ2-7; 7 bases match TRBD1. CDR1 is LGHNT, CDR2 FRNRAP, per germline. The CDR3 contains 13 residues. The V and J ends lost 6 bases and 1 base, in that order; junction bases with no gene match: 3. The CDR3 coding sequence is TGTGCTAGTGGGACAGGGCTTTCCTACGAGCAGTACTTC. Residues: CASGTGLSYEQYF.

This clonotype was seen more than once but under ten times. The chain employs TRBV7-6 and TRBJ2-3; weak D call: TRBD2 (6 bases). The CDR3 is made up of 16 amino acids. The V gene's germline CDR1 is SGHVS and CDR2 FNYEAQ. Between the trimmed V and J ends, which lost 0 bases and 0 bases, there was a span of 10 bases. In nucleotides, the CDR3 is TGTGCCAGCAGCTTAGCGGGGGGAACTAGCACAGATACGCAGTATTTT. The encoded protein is CASSLAGGTSTDTQYF.

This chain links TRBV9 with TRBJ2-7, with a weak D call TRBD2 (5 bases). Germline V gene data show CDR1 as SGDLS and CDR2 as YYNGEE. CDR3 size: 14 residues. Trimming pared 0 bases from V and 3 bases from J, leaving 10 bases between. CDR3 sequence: CASSVAAGLYEQYF. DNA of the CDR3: TGTGCCAGCAGCGTAGCGGCGGGTCTCTACGAGCAGTACTTC.

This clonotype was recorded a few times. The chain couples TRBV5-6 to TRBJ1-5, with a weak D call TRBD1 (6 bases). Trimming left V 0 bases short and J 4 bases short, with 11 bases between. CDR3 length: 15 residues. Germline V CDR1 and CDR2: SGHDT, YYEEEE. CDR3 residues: CASSLGGTNNQPQHF. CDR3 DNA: TGTGCCAGCAGCTTGGGCGGGACAAATAATCAGCCCCAGCATTTT.

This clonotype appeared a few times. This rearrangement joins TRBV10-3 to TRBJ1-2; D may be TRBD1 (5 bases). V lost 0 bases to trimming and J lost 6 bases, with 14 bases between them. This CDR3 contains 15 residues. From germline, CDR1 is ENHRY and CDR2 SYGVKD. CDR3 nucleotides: TGTGCCATCAGTGAGTCGTTGGGACTATCGGATGGCTACACCTTC. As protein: CAISESLGLSDGYTF.

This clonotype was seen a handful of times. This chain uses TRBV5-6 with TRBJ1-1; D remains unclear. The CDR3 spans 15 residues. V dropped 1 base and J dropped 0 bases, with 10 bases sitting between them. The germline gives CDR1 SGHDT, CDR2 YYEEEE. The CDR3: CASSLRTDMNTEAFF. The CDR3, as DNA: TGTGCCAGCAGCTTGAGGACGGATATGAACACTGAAGCTTTCTTT.

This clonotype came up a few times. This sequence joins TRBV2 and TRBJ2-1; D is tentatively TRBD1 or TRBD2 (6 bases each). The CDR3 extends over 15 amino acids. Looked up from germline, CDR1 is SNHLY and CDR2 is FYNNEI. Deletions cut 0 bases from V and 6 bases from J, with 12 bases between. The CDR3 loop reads CASSEAGGGVNEQFF. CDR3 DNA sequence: TGTGCCAGCAGTGAAGCTGGGGGCGGGGTCAATGAGCAGTTCTTC.

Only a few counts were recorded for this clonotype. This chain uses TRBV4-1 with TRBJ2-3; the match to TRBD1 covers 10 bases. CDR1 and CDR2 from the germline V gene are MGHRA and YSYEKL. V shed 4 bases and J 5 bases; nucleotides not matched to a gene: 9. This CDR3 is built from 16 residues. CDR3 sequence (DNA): TGCGCCAGCAGCCCATACGTAGACAGGGGGCAAGATACGCAGTATTTT. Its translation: CASSPYVDRGQDTQYF.

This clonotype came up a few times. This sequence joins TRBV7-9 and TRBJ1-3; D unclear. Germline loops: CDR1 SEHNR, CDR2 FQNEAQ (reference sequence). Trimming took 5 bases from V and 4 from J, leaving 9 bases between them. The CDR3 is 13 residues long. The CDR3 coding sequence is TGTGCCAGCAGCACGTCAGGCGGAAACACCATATATTTT. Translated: CASSTSGGNTIYF.

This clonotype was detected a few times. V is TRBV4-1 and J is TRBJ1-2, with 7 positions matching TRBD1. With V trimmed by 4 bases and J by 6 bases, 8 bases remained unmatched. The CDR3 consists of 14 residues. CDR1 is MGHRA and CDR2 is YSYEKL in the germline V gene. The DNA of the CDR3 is TGCGCCAGCAGCCTACAGGGGAGAAAGAATGGCTACACCTTC. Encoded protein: CASSLQGRKNGYTF.

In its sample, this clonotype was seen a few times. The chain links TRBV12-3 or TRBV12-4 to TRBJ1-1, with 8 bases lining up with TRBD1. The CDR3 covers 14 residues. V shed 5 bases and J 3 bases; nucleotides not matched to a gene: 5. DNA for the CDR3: TGTGCCAGCAGTGTCTTACAGGGGGACACTGAAGCTTTCTTT. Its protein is CASSVLQGDTEAFF.

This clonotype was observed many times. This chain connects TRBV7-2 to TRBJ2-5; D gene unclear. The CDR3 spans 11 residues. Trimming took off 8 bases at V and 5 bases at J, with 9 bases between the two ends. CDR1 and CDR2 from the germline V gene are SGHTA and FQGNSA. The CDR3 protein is CASSNRETQYF. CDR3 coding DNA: TGTGCCAGCTCTAACCGGGAGACCCAGTACTTC.

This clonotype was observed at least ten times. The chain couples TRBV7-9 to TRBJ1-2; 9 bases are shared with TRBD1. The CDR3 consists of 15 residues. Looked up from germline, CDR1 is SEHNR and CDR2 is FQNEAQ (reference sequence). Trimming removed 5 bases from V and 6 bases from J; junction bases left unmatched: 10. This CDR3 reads CASSNHWTGEDGYTF. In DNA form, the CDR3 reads TGTGCCAGCAGCAATCACTGGACAGGGGAGGATGGCTACACCTTC. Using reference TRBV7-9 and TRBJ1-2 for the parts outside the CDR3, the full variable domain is DTGVSQNPRHKITKRGQNVTFRCDPISEHNRLYWYRQTLGQGPEFLTYFQNEAQLEKSRLLSDRFSAERPKGSFSTLEIQRTEQGDSAMYLCASSNHWTGEDGYTFGSGTRLTVV.

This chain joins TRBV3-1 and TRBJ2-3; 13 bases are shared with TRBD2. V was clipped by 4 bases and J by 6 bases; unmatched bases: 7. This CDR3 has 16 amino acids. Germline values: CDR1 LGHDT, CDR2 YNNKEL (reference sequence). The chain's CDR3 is CASSLTSGGALDTQYF. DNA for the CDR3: TGTGCCAGCAGCCTTACTAGCGGGGGGGCCCTCGATACGCAGTATTTT.

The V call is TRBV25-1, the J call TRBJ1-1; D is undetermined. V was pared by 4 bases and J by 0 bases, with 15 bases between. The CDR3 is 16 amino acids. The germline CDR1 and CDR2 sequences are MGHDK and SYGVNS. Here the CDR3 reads CASSARREAVNTEAFF. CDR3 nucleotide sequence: TGTGCCAGCAGTGCCCGCCGTGAGGCTGTGAACACTGAAGCTTTCTTT.

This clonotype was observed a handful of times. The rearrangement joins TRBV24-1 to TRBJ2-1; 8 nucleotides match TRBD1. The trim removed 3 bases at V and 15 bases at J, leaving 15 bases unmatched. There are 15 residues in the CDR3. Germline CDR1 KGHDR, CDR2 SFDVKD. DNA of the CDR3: TGTGCCACCAGTGATCCGGACAGGGACGAGTTCTTGCCGTTCTTC. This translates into CATSDPDRDEFLPFF.